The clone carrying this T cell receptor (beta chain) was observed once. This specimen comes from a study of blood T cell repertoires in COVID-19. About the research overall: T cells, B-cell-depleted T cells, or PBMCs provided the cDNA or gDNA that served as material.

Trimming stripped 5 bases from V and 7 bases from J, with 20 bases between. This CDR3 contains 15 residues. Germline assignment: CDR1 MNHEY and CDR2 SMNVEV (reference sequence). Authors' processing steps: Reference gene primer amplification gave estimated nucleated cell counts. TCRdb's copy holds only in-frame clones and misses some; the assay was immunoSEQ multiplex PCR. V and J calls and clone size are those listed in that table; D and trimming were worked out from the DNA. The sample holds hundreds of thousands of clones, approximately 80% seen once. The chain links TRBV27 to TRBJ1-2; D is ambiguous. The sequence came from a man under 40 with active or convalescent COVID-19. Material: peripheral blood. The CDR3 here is CASSPASYQTGGYTF. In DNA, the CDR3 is TGTGCCAGCAGTCCCGCCTCGTACCAAACGGGTGGCTACACCTTC.